The clone carrying this TCR beta chain turned up a few times. The sample is drawn from a study of T-cell memory formation after mild COVID-19. Study at large: Each donor largely had its own TCR clusters.

TCRdb ran MiXCR on the 5' RACE reads and lists one entry per CDR3 protein. This sample has 190,000 or so distinct CDR3 sequences, with about a fifth found just once. Germline-derived CDR1 and CDR2 are MNHEY and SMNVEV (reference sequence). Between the trimmed V and J ends, which lost 4 bases and 4 bases, there was a span of 19 bases. The CDR3 is 16 amino acids. The genes are TRBV27 and TRBJ1-2, with a possible D match to TRBD1 (5 bases). Sequenced: PBMCs or a T cell subset sorted from them (not recorded which). The source is an adult woman who had mild COVID-19 (a few samples of this study predate the infection). Cell type and time point are not known. CDR3 amino acids: CASSSYDRGQGYGYTF. As DNA, the CDR3 is TGTGCCAGCAGTTCGTACGACAGAGGCCAGGGCTATGGCTACACCTTC.